A selection of T cell receptor beta chains follows, all from one sample in a study of CD8 T cells in ankylosing spondylitis. TCRdb independently ran MiXCR on the 5' RACE reads; one entry per CDR3 protein. Among some 90,000 distinct CDR3 sequences, around 30% were seen once, and the ten largest hold less than 60%. The sample comprised blood, either unsorted or a sorted T cell fraction (not recorded which). The receptors come from a male donor with ankylosing spondylitis or in good health (not recorded which). Each CDR3 is given with its conserved first and last residue. Each record gives: clone size, V gene, J gene, D gene, CDR3 protein. A D gene is named only where the DNA matches it firmly. A row's size may be missing; if present it is once, few, many or a size class.

clone_size: few; v_call: TRBV2; j_call: TRBJ2-4; d_call: TRBD1; cdr3_aa: CASSENRGINIQYF
clone_size: .; v_call: TRBV2; j_call: TRBJ2-3; d_call: TRBD2; cdr3_aa: CAGKAGTTRDTQYF
clone_size: .; v_call: TRBV20-1; j_call: TRBJ1-1; d_call: .; cdr3_aa: CSAEEGKGAFF
clone_size: .; v_call: TRBV7-9; j_call: TRBJ2-1; d_call: .; cdr3_aa: CASSPSELSSYNEQFF
clone_size: few; v_call: TRBV29-1; j_call: TRBJ2-2; d_call: .; cdr3_aa: CSASAGYWNTGELFF
clone_size: .; v_call: TRBV14; j_call: TRBJ2-2; d_call: .; cdr3_aa: CASSQDWAFRPGELFF
clone_size: few; v_call: TRBV7-2; j_call: TRBJ2-3; d_call: .; cdr3_aa: CASSLFAGQASTDTQYF
clone_size: few; v_call: TRBV20-1; j_call: TRBJ2-5; d_call: TRBD2; cdr3_aa: CSARGLAGGETQYF
clone_size: many; v_call: TRBV18; j_call: TRBJ2-5; d_call: .; cdr3_aa: CASSRDQETQYF
clone_size: .; v_call: TRBV20-1; j_call: TRBJ2-1; d_call: .; cdr3_aa: CSASFSGARHEQFF
clone_size: .; v_call: TRBV10-3; j_call: TRBJ2-1; d_call: TRBD2; cdr3_aa: CAISESPGRADNEQFF
clone_size: .; v_call: TRBV3-1; j_call: TRBJ1-1; d_call: .; cdr3_aa: CASSPFQGIAFF
clone_size: .; v_call: TRBV29-1; j_call: TRBJ1-2; d_call: .; cdr3_aa: CSVEEVVDYGYTF
clone_size: .; v_call: TRBV20-1; j_call: TRBJ1-2; d_call: .; cdr3_aa: CKEGLIYGYTF
clone_size: few; v_call: TRBV7-2; j_call: TRBJ1-1; d_call: .; cdr3_aa: CASSLNLGYTEAFF
clone_size: once; v_call: TRBV7-9; j_call: TRBJ1-3; d_call: .; cdr3_aa: CASSLDPRAIYF
clone_size: .; v_call: TRBV5-1; j_call: TRBJ2-2; d_call: TRBD1; cdr3_aa: CASSSGQLVTGELFF
clone_size: few; v_call: TRBV7-9; j_call: TRBJ1-2; d_call: TRBD1; cdr3_aa: CASSPRTGGDYGYTF
clone_size: .; v_call: TRBV6-1; j_call: TRBJ1-1; d_call: .; cdr3_aa: CASTLLGPGRRRTEAFF
clone_size: .; v_call: TRBV9; j_call: TRBJ1-1; d_call: .; cdr3_aa: CASSVGRLGTPAFF
clone_size: .; v_call: TRBV7-2; j_call: TRBJ2-3; d_call: TRBD2; cdr3_aa: CASSLGSSGWSTDTQYF
clone_size: few; v_call: TRBV10-3; j_call: TRBJ2-3; d_call: .; cdr3_aa: CAISSGEADTQYF
clone_size: few; v_call: TRBV10-1; j_call: TRBJ2-1; d_call: .; cdr3_aa: CASGGSLREPEQFF
clone_size: .; v_call: TRBV20-1; j_call: TRBJ2-3; d_call: .; cdr3_aa: CSALAVDTQYF
clone_size: few; v_call: TRBV7-3; j_call: TRBJ2-7; d_call: TRBD1; cdr3_aa: CASSLIPTGFGEQYF
clone_size: .; v_call: TRBV4-1; j_call: TRBJ2-6; d_call: .; cdr3_aa: CASSRSSGANVLTF
clone_size: few; v_call: TRBV20-1; j_call: TRBJ2-2; d_call: TRBD2; cdr3_aa: CSATRGGLAADTGELFF
clone_size: .; v_call: TRBV5-4; j_call: TRBJ1-6; d_call: TRBD1; cdr3_aa: CASSLWSGGGNSPLHF
clone_size: .; v_call: TRBV5-1; j_call: TRBJ1-4; d_call: .; cdr3_aa: CASSSILGEKLFF
clone_size: .; v_call: TRBV7-7; j_call: TRBJ2-3; d_call: .; cdr3_aa: CASSLVPPRGLSTDTQYF
clone_size: .; v_call: TRBV5-1; j_call: TRBJ2-1; d_call: TRBD2; cdr3_aa: CASSPVLASGSEQFF
clone_size: few; v_call: TRBV5-1; j_call: TRBJ2-1; d_call: TRBD2; cdr3_aa: CASSSSGGASYNEQFF
clone_size: .; v_call: TRBV5-1; j_call: TRBJ1-1; d_call: .; cdr3_aa: CASSLEDWVKDTEAFF
clone_size: few; v_call: TRBV12-3/TRBV12-4; j_call: TRBJ2-1; d_call: TRBD2; cdr3_aa: CASSPLRAGLIFF
clone_size: once; v_call: TRBV10-3; j_call: TRBJ1-2; d_call: .; cdr3_aa: CAISKPQGDGYTF
clone_size: .; v_call: TRBV5-1; j_call: TRBJ2-1; d_call: TRBD1; cdr3_aa: CASSSGTGGYNEQFF
clone_size: few; v_call: TRBV5-1; j_call: TRBJ1-3; d_call: .; cdr3_aa: CASSRRDSGNTIYF
clone_size: few; v_call: TRBV5-1; j_call: TRBJ1-6; d_call: TRBD1; cdr3_aa: CASSLNTQGEGSPLHF
clone_size: few; v_call: TRBV5-1; j_call: TRBJ2-1; d_call: TRBD2; cdr3_aa: CASSFRGGRADEQFF
clone_size: .; v_call: TRBV4-2; j_call: TRBJ2-3; d_call: .; cdr3_aa: CASSQGQTTGTQYF
clone_size: few; v_call: TRBV5-1; j_call: TRBJ1-1; d_call: TRBD1; cdr3_aa: CASSSGTGDTEAFF
clone_size: few; v_call: TRBV20-1; j_call: TRBJ2-3; d_call: .; cdr3_aa: CSARSSRGAGPPADTQYF
clone_size: .; v_call: TRBV5-3; j_call: TRBJ2-7; d_call: TRBD2; cdr3_aa: CASSLGPGGNEQYF
clone_size: .; v_call: TRBV20-1; j_call: TRBJ2-3; d_call: .; cdr3_aa: CSASDTKRAGDTQYF
clone_size: few; v_call: TRBV7-2; j_call: TRBJ2-3; d_call: .; cdr3_aa: CASSFPGVSTDTQYF
clone_size: .; v_call: TRBV5-1; j_call: TRBJ1-2; d_call: .; cdr3_aa: CASSLSDGLYGYTF
clone_size: .; v_call: TRBV7-3; j_call: TRBJ1-2; d_call: .; cdr3_aa: CASSLSPGIMRGYTF
clone_size: .; v_call: TRBV6-1; j_call: TRBJ1-1; d_call: .; cdr3_aa: CASSREAGRTEAFF
clone_size: few; v_call: TRBV5-1; j_call: TRBJ2-5; d_call: .; cdr3_aa: CASSFPQETQYF
clone_size: .; v_call: TRBV18; j_call: TRBJ1-1; d_call: .; cdr3_aa: CASSPPEGSRAFF
clone_size: few; v_call: TRBV20-1; j_call: TRBJ1-5; d_call: .; cdr3_aa: CSAKDSYNQPQHF
clone_size: many; v_call: TRBV27; j_call: TRBJ1-4; d_call: .; cdr3_aa: CASTERRNEKLFF
clone_size: .; v_call: TRBV11-2; j_call: TRBJ1-2; d_call: .; cdr3_aa: CASSFGDYGYTF
clone_size: few; v_call: TRBV20-1; j_call: TRBJ2-3; d_call: .; cdr3_aa: CSAITSTDTQYF
clone_size: few; v_call: TRBV20-1; j_call: TRBJ1-1; d_call: .; cdr3_aa: CSANQPPRGPQMNTEAFF
clone_size: .; v_call: TRBV7-3; j_call: TRBJ2-3; d_call: TRBD2; cdr3_aa: CASSPLPGTSGSDTQYF
clone_size: .; v_call: TRBV5-1; j_call: TRBJ2-3; d_call: .; cdr3_aa: CASSLLLGAPRVPDTQYF
clone_size: .; v_call: TRBV7-2; j_call: TRBJ1-2; d_call: .; cdr3_aa: CASSLGGRPNYGYTF